The T cell receptor (beta chain) under discussion was sequenced for a study of T cells in Graves' hyperthyroidism and ophthalmopathy. Deletions cut 9 bases from V and 4 bases from J, with 16 bases between. Germline V CDR1 and CDR2: LNHDA, SQIVND (reference sequence). This CDR3 has 14 residues. It was RNA transcripts that yielded the amplified TCR beta CDR3 regions. The study used the HTBI primer set for a first-round RT-PCR of the TCR CDR3. Each CDR3 protein is one row after TCRdb ran MiXCR on the multiplex PCR reads. The sample contains a few hundred thousand distinct CDR3 sequences, roughly 15% of which appear only once.

The chain is built from TRBV19 and TRBJ2-1; D might be TRBD1 (8 bases). What was sequenced was blood. This receptor was obtained from a woman aged 40 to 50 with Graves' ophthalmopathy. CDR3 loop: CASQIQGGYNEQFF. The CDR3 region has the DNA TGTGCCAGCCAAATACAGGGGGGGTACAATGAGCAGTTCTTC.